This TCR beta chain comes out of a study of blood T cell repertoires in COVID-19 (dated by TCRdb to 2019 to 2021). Notes on the research overall: Samples covering the acute and convalescent phases of COVID-19 were provided by collaborators in the United States, Italy and Spain. The prospective study material was composed of cDNA or gDNA derived from T cells, B-cell-depleted T cells, or PBMCs. Subjects who had been exposed to COVID-19, were actively infected with it, or had recovered from it provided the deeply sampled blood TCRbeta repertoires that made up the dataset. The repertoires were made available in a free public database intended to serve as a resource for research on the immune response to SARS-CoV-2. The samples were drawn from the first 160 participants of the ongoing ImmuneRACE study and from 950 to 1,500 subjects provided by 6 global collaborators. Nearly every sample came with metadata listing a de-identified subject ID, COVID-19 status, age in years and sex. Where available, HLA class I and class II types were taken from metadata supplied by the sample provider and were not determined by assay-based typing. Study-wide conclusions, independent of this receptor: Clinical and demographic metadata were provided uncurated, with the amount varying by source and participant.

Comment on this clone: Its cognate antigen has yet to be identified. It has no much larger one-base neighbor in the sample; base qualities were not kept.

One collaborating source in Seattle enrolled patients while the patients were actively infected and followed the patients over time throughout the course of disease. Collaborating institutions collected whole blood in K2EDTA tubes following their own protocols. For TCRbeta analysis, collaborators shipped samples as frozen whole blood, isolated PBMCs, or DNA extracted from either of those sample types. CDR1 SQVTM and CDR2 ANQGSEA are derived from the germline V gene. The CDR3 contains 14 residues, cysteine and phenylalanine counted. Of all the DNA, just the CDR3 is kept, 42 bases in frame from base 1. Clipping removes 4 bases from V and 1 base from J, with 4 as the unmatched junction base count. The immunoSEQ Assay, a bias-controlled multiplex PCR, was used to amplify TCRbeta CDR3 regions from genomic DNA. In the source study's methods: The number of nucleated cells in each sample was estimated by amplification of reference gene primers within the assay. To quantify the absolute abundance of each unique TCRbeta CDR3 rearrangement, sequence reads were collapsed and filtered. For each sample, productive Simpson clonality was calculated by taking the square root of Simpson's diversity index across productive rearrangements. Entries here come from immuneACCESS through TCRdb and include only in-frame sequences with V and J called. Some clones fail to appear in such tables; in the studies checked, an unresolved V gene covers under half of the shortfall, and the cause of the remainder is unknown. V, J and clone size reflect that table, while D and trimming were determined from the DNA. The sample yields approximately 300,000 clones; 90% were counted once. Together, the top ten hold roughly 7.3% of the sample.

The chain couples TRBV29-1 to TRBJ2-5; 9 junctional bases match TRBD2. This sequence originates from a woman in her twenties or thirties with COVID-19, enrolled during active disease. Material for sequencing was peripheral blood. The DNA sequence is given as TGCAGCGTTGCCGGCGGGAGGGCCCAAGAGACCCAGTACTTC. Protein translation: CSVAGGRAQETQYF.